The 21 T cell receptor beta chains below come from one sample, sequenced in a study of patients and donors after allogeneic stem cell transplantation. From the RT-PCR reads, TCRdb called clonotypes with MiXCR, one entry per CDR3 protein. Of around 170,000 distinct CDR3 sequences detected, roughly 24% appear once; the ten largest clones hold roughly a quarter. Sequenced input: blood, either unsorted or a sorted T cell fraction (not recorded which). All receptors come from a human donor who was either an allogeneic HSCT recipient or a stem cell or donor lymphocyte infusion donor (not recorded which). It is not recorded whose cells these are; they may come from a transplant donor.

The chain carries TRBV29-1 and TRBJ2-7; TRBD2 matches 13 bases. The V segment lost 6 bases and the J segment 6 bases; nucleotides outside the gene matches: 8. CDR3 size: 14 residues. Germline V gene lookup returns CDR1 SQVTM and CDR2 ANQGSEA. As DNA, the CDR3 is TGCAGCGTCCGTGGGACTAGCGGGATAGGCGAGCAGTACTTC. Amino acid sequence: CSVRGTSGIGEQYF.

The V gene is TRBV20-1, the J gene TRBJ2-3; D gene unclear. V lost 5 bases and J 5 bases, leaving 14 bases between the germline ends. The CDR3 length is 13 residues. Germline V gene data show CDR1 as DFQATT and CDR2 as SNEGSKA (reference sequence). CDR3 in DNA: TGCAGTGCTGCCGAGGATTCCGTAGATACGCAGTATTTT. Its protein product is CSAAEDSVDTQYF.

The chain links TRBV5-1 to TRBJ2-3; 9 bases fit TRBD2. CDR3 length equals 16 residues. The trim removed 0 bases at V and 3 bases at J, leaving 5 bases unmatched. Per the germline V gene, CDR1 is SGHRS and CDR2 is YFSETQ. CDR3 DNA: TGCGCCAGCAGCTTGGCGGCGGGAGGGGAGACAGATACGCAGTATTTT. This encodes CASSLAAGGETDTQYF. The full variable domain, in which reference TRBV5-1 and TRBJ2-3 provide the parts outside the CDR3, is KAGVTQTPRYLIKTRGQQVTLSCSPISGHRSVSWYQQTPGQGLQFLFEYFSETQRNKGNFPGRFSGRQFSNSRSEMNVSTLELGDSALYLCASSLAAGGETDTQYFGPGTRLTVL.

This clonotype appeared many times. The J gene is TRBJ1-2, the V gene TRBV2; D gene uncertain. The CDR3 loop spans 13 amino acids. Trimming took 5 bases from V and 8 from J, leaving 15 bases between them. Germline CDR1 is SNHLY and CDR2 is FYNNEI. The CDR3 loop reads CASSPDSGGGYTF. The CDR3 DNA reads as TGTGCCAGCAGTCCCGACTCCGGAGGGGGCTACACCTTC. Full variable domain (remainder filled in from reference TRBV2 and TRBJ1-2): EPEVTQTPSHQVTQMGQEVILRCVPISNHLYFYWYRQILGQKVEFLVSFYNNEISEKSEIFDDQFSVERPDGSNFTLKIRSTKLEDSAMYFCASSPDSGGGYTFGSGTRLTVV.

The rearrangement joins TRBV29-1 to TRBJ1-2; D gene uncertain. In germline, CDR1 is SQVTM, CDR2 ANQGSEA. The CDR3 spans 14 residues. V gave up 1 base and J gave up 4 bases, with 13 bases separating them. The CDR3 sequence is CSVEVPEPVYGYTF. CDR3 coding DNA: TGCAGCGTTGAAGTCCCAGAACCCGTCTATGGCTACACCTTC.

This chain links TRBV5-1 with TRBJ2-5, with D possibly TRBD2 on 6 matching bases. Germline loops: CDR1 SGHRS, CDR2 YFSETQ. The CDR3 has 15 residues. V was shortened by 4 bases and J by 1 base, with 14 bases between the two germline ends. The CDR3 is CASSPQRGSQETQYF. The DNA of the CDR3 is TGCGCCAGCAGCCCACAACGGGGGTCCCAAGAGACCCAGTACTTC.

This clonotype was counted at least ten times. The rearrangement joins TRBV7-8 to TRBJ1-2, with D hard to call. Germline V CDR1 and CDR2: SGHVS, FQNEAQ. The CDR3 is 14 residues long. V lost 2 bases and J lost 2, with 9 bases in between. CDR3 DNA: TGTGCCAGCAGCTTATCTCACTTCAACTATGGCTACACCTTC. Its translation is CASSLSHFNYGYTF.

J is TRBJ2-3 and V is TRBV28, with 11 bases that match TRBD1. Germline V gene data show CDR1 as MDHEN and CDR2 as SYDVKM. CDR3 length equals 16 residues. Trimming took 2 bases from V and 2 from J; bases not matched to a gene: 3. CDR3: CASSLPGQGATDTQYF. In nucleotides, the CDR3 is TGTGCCAGCAGTTTACCCGGACAGGGGGCCACAGATACGCAGTATTTT.

This clonotype came up many times. Here the CDR3 reads CASSQGLINTEAFF. The CDR3 region has the DNA TGCGCCAGCAGCCAAGGATTGATTAACACTGAAGCTTTCTTT. The gene calls are TRBV4-3 and TRBJ1-1; D uncertain. Germline assignment: CDR1 LGHNA and CDR2 YSLEER. The CDR3 is 14 residues long. V was clipped by 1 base and J by 2 bases, with 8 bases between them.

The rearrangement joins TRBV5-1 to TRBJ2-2, with D possibly matching TRBD1 (6 bases). Germline CDR1 SGHRS, CDR2 YFSETQ. The CDR3 contains 15 residues. V was trimmed by 6 bases and J by 6 bases, leaving 18 bases between them. For the CDR3, the DNA is TGCGCCAGCAACGAACAGGGACCCTTCGCCGGGGAGCTGTTTTTT. It encodes CASNEQGPFAGELFF.

This clonotype was seen many times. The chain links TRBV7-2 to TRBJ1-1; no clear D. The germline V gene has CDR1 SGHTA and CDR2 FQGNSA. This CDR3 comprises 12 residues. V gave up 6 bases and J gave up 5 bases, with 10 bases separating them. CDR3 protein: CASSPGWTEAFF. The CDR3 DNA reads TGTGCCAGCAGTCCCGGGTGGACTGAAGCTTTCTTT.

The rearrangement uses TRBV12-3 or TRBV12-4 and TRBJ2-3; tentative D call: TRBD1 (6 bases). The CDR3 runs to 15 residues. V lost 7 bases and J 1 base, leaving 15 bases between the germline ends. The DNA of the CDR3 is TGTGCCAGCACCTCAGGGGTTTGGGGCACAGATACGCAGTATTTT. Protein sequence: CASTSGVWGTDTQYF.

In this sample, this clonotype turned up a few times. This sequence joins TRBV12-3 or TRBV12-4 and TRBJ1-1, with D possibly TRBD1 on 5 matching bases. Trimming left V 6 bases short and J 8 bases short, with 16 bases between. The CDR3 loop spans 13 amino acids. The DNA of the CDR3 is TGTGCCAGCAGGAGGGGACGGTCAAACGAAGCTTTCTTT. As protein: CASRRGRSNEAFF.

The chain links TRBV12-3 or TRBV12-4 to TRBJ1-5; possibly TRBD1 for D (5 bases). V lost 2 bases, J lost 1 base, and 18 bases lay in between. The CDR3 covers 18 residues. CDR3 amino acids: CASSLSLGRAGSNQPQHF. In nucleotides, the CDR3 is TGTGCCAGCAGTTTATCGTTGGGCAGGGCGGGAAGCAATCAGCCCCAGCATTTT.

As concerns this clonotype: The CDR3 end shows no conserved phenylalanine or tryptophan, and so a read error is likely. The DNA is omitted, as the CDR3 cannot be located on it reliably, and the CDR3 follows TCRdb's listing. J is TRBJ1-1 and V is TRBV5-1; whether TRBD1, the table's D call, matches the DNA was not checked. A total of 12 residues make up the CDR3, ends included. Germline V lookup: CDR1 SGHRS, CDR2 YFSETQ. The chain's CDR3 is CASSLEMVRGPA.

The CDR3 DNA sequence: TGTGCCAGCACCGAAGGAGGCCCGAGCTATAATTCACCCCTCCACTTT. Translated, it gives CASTEGGPSYNSPLHF. The V call is TRBV7-9, the J call TRBJ1-6, with D uncertain. Germline lookup yields CDR1 SEHNR and CDR2 FQNEAQ (reference sequence). V was pared by 7 bases and J by 3 bases, with 16 bases between. The CDR3 is made up of 16 amino acids.

This clonotype appeared many times. A read error may produce the germline difference seen at one junction end. The chain has TRBV12-3 or TRBV12-4 and TRBJ1-1; 11 nucleotides agree with TRBD1. CDR3 length: 14 residues. CDR3 sequence: CASSPGTGGTEAFF. As DNA, the CDR3 is TGCGCCAGCAGCCCCGGGACAGGGGGGACTGAAGCTTTCTTT.

The chain recombines TRBV7-3 with TRBJ2-1; 15 positions agree with TRBD2. The CDR3 covers 19 residues. With 1 base clipped from V and 2 bases from J, the junction kept 6 bases outside the gene matches. Germline assignment: CDR1 SGHTA and CDR2 FQGTGA. The CDR3 loop reads CASSLRGLAGGGAYNEQFF. CDR3 nucleotide sequence: TGTGCCAGCAGCTTAAGGGGACTAGCGGGAGGCGGAGCCTACAATGAGCAGTTCTTC.

This clonotype has a single count. The genes are TRBV7-7 and TRBJ2-5; D may be TRBD1 (5 bases). Germline V CDR1 and CDR2: SSHAT, FNYEAQ (reference sequence). Trimming stripped 5 bases from V and 1 base from J, with 17 bases between. The CDR3 has 16 residues. In DNA form, the CDR3 reads TGTGCCAGCAGCGCCGAGACGACAGCATTCCAAGAGACCCAGTACTTC. Protein product: CASSAETTAFQETQYF.

The chain has TRBV20-1 and TRBJ1-1; D not certain. The V end was cut by 4 bases, the J end by 3 bases, with 15 bases between. Germline V gene sequence: CDR1 DFQATT, CDR2 SNEGSKA (reference sequence). The CDR3 spans 14 residues. This chain's CDR3 is CSAMITGRHTEAFF. DNA for the CDR3: TGCAGTGCTATGATAACGGGGAGACACACTGAAGCTTTCTTT.

This clonotype has just a few counts. The chain recombines TRBV20-1 with TRBJ2-3; no reliable D call. The V gene lost 5 bases and the J gene lost 0 bases, with 3 bases spanning the gap. Germline loops: CDR1 DFQATT, CDR2 SNEGSKA (reference sequence). The CDR3 has 11 residues. CDR3 coding DNA: TGCAGTGCTCTCAGCACAGATACGCAGTATTTT. Encoded protein: CSALSTDTQYF.